This passage covers 20 T cell receptor beta chains from one sample sequenced in a study of T cell changes during pregnancy in multiple sclerosis (dated by TCRdb to about 2019). Library construction relied on the immunoSEQ multiplex PCR assay. In its TCRdb copy, this immuneACCESS table keeps in-frame sequences only and misses some clones. Where compared with another copy, unresolved V genes explain less than half of these, and the others have no known cause. The sample table shows tens of thousands of clones, and around 92% are seen once. The ten most abundant clones make up roughly 2% of the sample. The sequenced sample was peripheral blood, obtained in the third trimester of pregnancy. The receptor set was obtained from a female donor in good health, enrolled as a control in a pregnancy study.

This chain links TRBV7-3 with TRBJ2-2; a weak D match, TRBD1 (5 bases). CDR1 is SGHTA, CDR2 FQGTGA, per germline. The CDR3 is 16 residues long. Trimming stripped 2 bases from V and 6 bases from J, with 16 bases between. CDR3 protein: CASSLGVGHLSGELFF. CDR3 sequence (DNA): TGTGCCAGCAGCTTAGGGGTGGGGCACCTGTCCGGGGAGCTGTTTTTT.

This rearrangement joins TRBV18 to TRBJ1-6; no clear D. Per the germline V gene, CDR1 is KGHSH and CDR2 is LQKENI. This CDR3 region has 18 residues. With 2 bases removed from V and 9 bases from J, the gap between germline ends came to 23 bases. The CDR3 DNA reads as TGTGCCAGCTCACCAAATCCCCCGTGGGGAGGGAGTGGTTCACCCCTCCACTTT. Its protein product is CASSPNPPWGGSGSPLHF.

J is TRBJ2-3 and V is TRBV7-2; unclear D gene. The CDR3 spans 15 residues. Germline V gene data show CDR1 as SGHTA and CDR2 as FQGNSA. Trimming left V 1 base short and J 0 bases short, with 8 bases between. The CDR3 bases are TGTGCCAGCAGCTTAGGCGGATTTAGCACAGATACGCAGTATTTT. It is translated as CASSLGGFSTDTQYF.

V usage is TRBV7-3 and J usage is TRBJ1-1, with 7 bases aligning to TRBD1. There are 14 residues in the CDR3. From germline, CDR1 is SGHTA and CDR2 FQGTGA. The V gene end was trimmed by 6 bases and the J gene end by 0 bases; junction bases not matched to a gene: 4. The CDR3 sequence is CASSPGTVNTEAFF. Written as DNA, the CDR3 is TGTGCCAGCAGTCCGGGGACAGTGAACACTGAAGCTTTCTTT.

This clone was observed a single time. The chain uses TRBV2 and TRBJ2-2; no reliable D call. CDR1 and CDR2 from the germline V gene are SNHLY and FYNNEI. The V and J ends lost 6 bases and 3 bases respectively, with 8 bases between them. The CDR3 spans 13 residues. CDR3 DNA: TGTGCCAGCAGGGTACACGACACCGGGGAGCTGTTTTTT. Amino acid sequence: CASRVHDTGELFF.

The gene calls are TRBV28 and TRBJ2-1; D call uncertain. Trimming shortened V by 8 bases and J by 4 bases, and 6 bases separated the two germline ends. CDR1 is MDHEN and CDR2 is SYDVKM in the germline V gene. The CDR3 sequence is 11 residues long. CDR3 nucleotide sequence: TGTGCCAGCCAGCGATACAATGAGCAGTTCTTC. It translates to CASQRYNEQFF.

For this clone: At one boundary the junction diverges from the germline segment, which might be a read error. This chain links TRBV7-7 with TRBJ2-7, with 11 positions matching TRBD2. Germline values: CDR1 SSHAT, CDR2 FNYEAQ (reference sequence). The CDR3 length is 15 residues. The CDR3 bases are TGTGCTAGCAGCCCTACTAGCGGGAGTCTGGGGGAGCAGTACTTC. Protein product: CASSPTSGSLGEQYF.

The genes are TRBV19 and TRBJ2-6; D possibly corresponds to TRBD1 (6 bases). The CDR3 has 17 residues. V lost 6 bases and J lost 0, with 15 bases in between. The germline V gene has CDR1 LNHDA and CDR2 SQIVND (reference sequence). Here the CDR3 reads CASRALQGISGANVLTF. Written as DNA, the CDR3 is TGTGCCAGTAGGGCCCTTCAGGGGATCTCTGGGGCCAACGTCCTGACTTTC.

This clone was counted a single time. The rearrangement links TRBV20-1 to TRBJ2-1; D might be TRBD2 (5 bases). In germline, CDR1 is DFQATT, CDR2 SNEGSKA (reference sequence). This CDR3 has 11 amino acids. Trimming pared 1 base from V and 13 bases from J, leaving 11 bases between. The CDR3 reads CSARGAGLQFF. In DNA form, the CDR3 reads TGCAGTGCTAGAGGCGCGGGCCTCCAGTTCTTC.

The chain links TRBV4-2 to TRBJ2-6; a weak D match, TRBD1 (5 bases). V dropped 0 bases and J dropped 3 bases, with 6 bases sitting between them. In germline, CDR1 is LGHNA, CDR2 YNFKEQ. This CDR3 has 15 residues. DNA for the CDR3: TGTGCCAGCAGCCAAGATCAGGGTGGGGCCAACGTCCTGACTTTC. Translation: CASSQDQGGANVLTF.

This chain links TRBV19 with TRBJ2-5; 8 nucleotides line up with TRBD2. CDR3 length: 14 amino acids. Germline V CDR1 and CDR2: LNHDA, SQIVND (reference sequence). J was trimmed by 5 bases and V by 4 bases; bases with no gene match: 6. The CDR3 spells CASSTGLVRETQYF. In nucleotides, the CDR3 is TGTGCCAGTAGTACGGGACTAGTTAGGGAGACCCAGTACTTC.

The rearrangement links TRBV9 to TRBJ2-5; D perhaps matches TRBD2 (6 bases). V gave up 5 bases and J gave up 2 bases, with 10 bases separating them. Germline values: CDR1 SGDLS, CDR2 YYNGEE. There are 13 residues in the CDR3. The CDR3 loop is CASRPGLQETQYF. In nucleotides, the CDR3 is TGTGCCAGCAGACCGGGACTGCAAGAGACCCAGTACTTC.

The chain uses TRBV6-6 and TRBJ1-2, with 10 nucleotides matching TRBD1. The ends lost 7 bases at V and 7 bases at J; junction bases unmatched: 9. The CDR3 extends over 14 amino acids. Germline V gene sequence: CDR1 MNHNY, CDR2 SVGAGI (reference sequence). CDR3 in amino acids: CASKTGTGDLGYTF. DNA for the CDR3: TGTGCCAGCAAGACCGGGACAGGGGATCTTGGCTACACCTTC.

V gene TRBV7-2 combines with J gene TRBJ2-5, with a possible D match to TRBD1 (5 bases). Trimming stripped 4 bases from V and 2 bases from J, with 17 bases between. Germline V gene sequence: CDR1 SGHTA, CDR2 FQGNSA. The CDR3 contains 16 residues. In DNA form, the CDR3 reads TGTGCCAGCAGCTCAAAAGGTTCAGGGAAGCAAGAGACCCAGTACTTC. Translated: CASSSKGSGKQETQYF.

The J gene is TRBJ2-7, the V gene TRBV7-9; TRBD2 agrees at 7 bases. J was trimmed by 5 bases and V by 1 base; bases with no gene match: 8. Germline lookup yields CDR1 SEHNR and CDR2 FQNEAQ (reference sequence). CDR3 length: 15 amino acids. This chain's CDR3 is CASSLGVGGSDEQYF. DNA for the CDR3: TGTGCCAGCAGCTTAGGGGTGGGGGGGAGCGACGAGCAGTACTTC.

This clone was seen just once. The V gene is TRBV6-1, the J gene TRBJ1-5; D may be TRBD1 (6 bases). From germline, CDR1 is MNHNS and CDR2 SASEGT. The length of the CDR3 is 14 residues. The V end lost 6 bases, the J end lost 7 bases, and 16 bases lay between the germline ends. The CDR3 loop is CASRLSGEKQPQHF. The CDR3 DNA reads TGTGCCAGCAGGTTGTCAGGGGAAAAGCAGCCCCAGCATTTT.

The CDR3 DNA follows: TGTGCCAGCAGCTTAAGTGGGAGTGGACCCCGCTACAATGAGCAGTTCTTC. Its translation: CASSLSGSGPRYNEQFF. This chain joins TRBV7-3 and TRBJ2-1, with D perhaps TRBD2 (5 bases). CDR1 is SGHTA, CDR2 FQGTGA, per germline. The V gene lost 1 base and the J gene lost 3 bases, with 16 bases spanning the gap. This CDR3 region has 17 residues. Full variable domain (outside the CDR3, taken from reference TRBV7-3 and TRBJ2-1): GAGVSQTPSNKVTEKGKYVELRCDPISGHTALYWYRQSLGQGPEFLIYFQGTGAADDSGLPNDRFFAVRPEGSVSTLKIQRTERGDSAVYLCASSLSGSGPRYNEQFFGPGTRLTVL.

V is TRBV11-1 and J is TRBJ1-5; D not resolved. Germline-derived CDR1 and CDR2 are SGHAT and FQDESV (reference sequence). Trimming shortened V by 6 bases and J by 5 bases, and 11 bases separated the two germline ends. The CDR3 sequence is 13 residues long. DNA of the CDR3: TGTGCCAGCAGTCGCGGACTTCATCAGCCCCAGCATTTT. Translated: CASSRGLHQPQHF. The variable domain in full, with the rest retrieved from reference TRBV11-1 and TRBJ1-5, is EAEVAQSPRYKITEKSQAVAFWCDPISGHATLYWYRQILGQGPELLVQFQDESVVDDSQLPKDRFSAERLKGVDSTLKIQPAELGDSAMYLCASSRGLHQPQHFGDGTRLSIL.

The chain employs TRBV19 and TRBJ1-3; D perhaps matches TRBD1 (6 bases). The CDR3 consists of 14 residues. The germline V and J ends were trimmed by 8 bases and 1 base, with 12 bases remaining between them. The germline CDR1 and CDR2 sequences are LNHDA and SQIVND (reference sequence). The CDR3 DNA reads TGTGCCAGTGTCAGGGGATGGTCTGGAAACACCATATATTTT. It is translated as CASVRGWSGNTIYF.

V is TRBV28 and J is TRBJ2-5; the D gene is possibly TRBD2 (5 bases). Germline V lookup: CDR1 MDHEN, CDR2 SYDVKM. The CDR3 runs 10 residues. Trimming removed 7 bases from V and 5 bases from J, with 5 bases in between. Here the CDR3 reads CASTGETQYF. The CDR3 DNA sequence: TGTGCCAGCACGGGGGAGACCCAGTACTTC.